The 19 T cell receptor beta chains below were found in one sample sequenced in a study of molecular identifiers for immune sequencing clone quantification. TCRdb redid the calling of the PCR reads with MiXCR, one entry per CDR3 protein. The sample has more than 550,000 distinct CDR3 sequences, 25% seen once. Sequences were obtained from naive CD8+ T cells from blood, with Jurkat cell RNA spiked in. The subset denotes: FACS-sorted CD8+CD4-CCR7+CD45RA+ naive T cells. The source is a human donor in good health. Some libraries in this study had Jurkat cell RNA spiked in.

This clonotype was counted a few times. This sequence joins TRBV4-1 and TRBJ2-7; a possible D gene is TRBD1 (6 bases). The V end was cut by 3 bases, the J end by 0 bases, with 9 bases between. This CDR3 is built from 14 residues. Per the germline V gene, CDR1 is MGHRA and CDR2 is YSYEKL. The CDR3 DNA reads as TGCGCCAGCAGCCAGCCACAGGGCTCCTACGAGCAGTACTTC. This gives the protein CASSQPQGSYEQYF.

The table lists this clonotype with many counts. The chain links TRBV7-6 to TRBJ2-2; possibly TRBD1 for D (5 bases). The CDR3 is 12 residues long. Trimming removed 6 bases at V and 5 bases at J, with 7 bases between. Germline assignment: CDR1 SGHVS and CDR2 FNYEAQ. The CDR3 loop is CASRRQTGELFF. DNA of the CDR3: TGTGCCAGCAGAAGACAGACCGGGGAGCTGTTTTTT.

The chain combines TRBV7-2 with TRBJ2-7; unclear D gene. The germline gives CDR1 SGHTA, CDR2 FQGNSA. The CDR3 consists of 15 residues. Trimming removed 2 bases from V and 2 bases from J, with 13 bases in between. For the CDR3, the DNA is TGTGCCAGCAGCTTAAGCAGCACCCCTACCTACGAGCAGTACTTC. Its protein is CASSLSSTPTYEQYF.

This clonotype has at least ten counts. The chain is built from TRBV4-1 and TRBJ1-5; 7 nucleotides line up with TRBD1. The trim removed 3 bases at V and 5 bases at J, leaving 7 bases unmatched. This CDR3 region has 15 residues. Germline V lookup: CDR1 MGHRA, CDR2 YSYEKL. The CDR3 here is CASSHQDRRDQPQHF. For the CDR3, the DNA is TGCGCCAGCAGCCACCAGGACAGGAGGGATCAGCCCCAGCATTTT.

This clonotype was seen many times. J is TRBJ2-4 and V is TRBV6-9, with no clear D. Between the trimmed V and J ends, which lost 8 bases and 7 bases, there was a span of 15 bases. This CDR3 has 13 residues. Germline CDR1 reads MNHGY; CDR2 reads SVAAGI. As DNA, the CDR3 is TGTGCCAGCCCCCTATCTAAAAGGAACATTCAGTACTTC. This translates into CASPLSKRNIQYF.

The chain carries TRBV9 and TRBJ2-7, with D possibly called TRBD1 or TRBD2 (7 bases each). Germline V gene data show CDR1 as SGDLS and CDR2 as YYNGEE. V lost 0 bases to trimming and J lost 6 bases, with 16 bases between them. The CDR3 is 15 amino acids. The CDR3 loop reads CASSVGSRGEGEQYF. In nucleotides, the CDR3 is TGTGCCAGCAGCGTAGGGTCCAGGGGGGAGGGCGAGCAGTACTTC.

In regard to this clonotype: This may come from a read error, since a much larger clone is one base off. The conserved final phenylalanine or tryptophan is absent from the CDR3, which likely points to a read error. This sequence joins TRBV4-1 and TRBJ2-3; 10 bases are shared with TRBD1. Germline-derived CDR1 and CDR2 are MGHRA and YSYEKL. This CDR3 has 16 amino acids. The V and J ends lost 1 base and 5 bases, in that order; junction bases with no gene match: 6. CDR3 in amino acids: CASSQVGQGFGDTQYL. As DNA, the CDR3 is TGCGCCAGCAGCCAAGTGGGACAGGGGTTTGGAGATACGCAGTATCTT.

Concerning this clonotype itself: This could be a read error, since a much larger clone is one nucleotide away. The rearrangement uses TRBV30 and TRBJ2-7; D is possibly TRBD1 (5 bases). The CDR3 is 13 residues long. CDR1 and CDR2 (germline): GTSNPN, SVGIG (reference sequence). V lost 1 base and J lost 2, with 9 bases in between. The DNA of the CDR3 is TGTGCCTGGAGTGAGACAGCCGCCTACGAGCAGTACTTC. Translation: CAWSETAAYEQYF.

This rearrangement joins TRBV7-9 to TRBJ2-2; no clear D gene. Germline CDR1 and CDR2: SEHNR and FQNEAQ (reference sequence). Deletions cut 4 bases from V and 4 bases from J, with 4 bases between. The CDR3 totals 12 residues. Here the CDR3 reads CASSSITGELFF. In DNA form, the CDR3 reads TGTGCCAGCAGCTCAATCACCGGGGAGCTGTTTTTT.

This clonotype was picked up many times. The chain carries TRBV7-9 and TRBJ2-7; 7 bases align to TRBD2. V lost 5 bases, J lost 6 bases, and 10 bases stayed unmatched. Germline V gene sequence: CDR1 SEHNR, CDR2 FQNEAQ (reference sequence). This CDR3 region has 14 residues. The chain's CDR3 is CASSPTTGGSEQYF. The CDR3 nucleotides read TGTGCCAGCAGCCCTACTACCGGGGGGTCCGAGCAGTACTTC. The full variable domain, in which reference TRBV7-9 and TRBJ2-7 provide the parts outside the CDR3, is DTGVSQNPRHKITKRGQNVTFRCDPISEHNRLYWYRQTLGQGPEFLTYFQNEAQLEKSRLLSDRFSAERPKGSFSTLEIQRTEQGDSAMYLCASSPTTGGSEQYFGPGTRLTVT.

This clonotype was recorded at least ten times. The DNA for the CDR3 is TGTGCCACCAGCAGAGATGATTCGCGGTTTATAGGTTTGTCCACAGATACGCAGTATTTT. Its translation: CATSRDDSRFIGLSTDTQYF. The chain employs TRBV15 and TRBJ2-3, with D unresolved. Germline CDR1 is LNHNV and CDR2 is YYDKDF (reference sequence). V was shortened by 0 bases and J by 2 bases, with 24 bases between the two germline ends. The CDR3 has 20 amino acids. The complete variable domain, with remaining parts taken from reference TRBV15 and TRBJ2-3, reads DAMVIQNPRYQVTQFGKPVTLSCSQTLNHNVMYWYQQKSSQAPKLLFHYYDKDFNNEADTPDNFQSRRPNTSFCFLDIRSPGLGDTAMYLCATSRDDSRFIGLSTDTQYFGPGTRLTVL.

This chain links TRBV20-1 with TRBJ2-7; 7 nucleotides align to TRBD1. Unmatched junction bases numbered 13, after V lost 6 bases and J lost 2 bases. Germline V gives CDR1 DFQATT, CDR2 SNEGSKA (reference sequence). This CDR3 spans 15 amino acids. This chain's CDR3 is CSAQDRTGLPYEQYF. The CDR3 DNA is TGCAGTGCACAAGATCGGACAGGACTCCCCTACGAGCAGTACTTC.

The chain links TRBV27 to TRBJ1-3, with D unclear. Germline V gives CDR1 MNHEY, CDR2 SMNVEV (reference sequence). CDR3 length equals 16 residues. Trimming removed 5 bases at V and 0 bases at J, with 14 bases between. In DNA form, the CDR3 reads TGTGCCAGCAGTCCCAGTCCCCCACCCTCTGGAAACACCATATATTTT. As protein: CASSPSPPPSGNTIYF.

This clonotype was detected a few times. This sequence joins TRBV6-1 and TRBJ1-1; D unclear. Germline-derived CDR1 and CDR2 are MNHNS and SASEGT. The CDR3 loop spans 15 amino acids. V was trimmed by 7 bases and J by 2 bases, leaving 17 bases between them. The chain's CDR3 is CASNWVQPSNTEAFF. The CDR3, as DNA: TGTGCCAGCAACTGGGTCCAACCCTCAAACACTGAAGCTTTCTTT.

Concerning this clonotype itself: A read error may explain this, as a much larger clone is one base away. The chain has TRBV9 and TRBJ1-5; 10 bases are a match to TRBD1. Germline lookup yields CDR1 SGDLS and CDR2 YYNGEE. CDR3 length: 12 residues. Trimming at V came to 7 bases and at J to 5 bases, leaving 0 bases not matched to a gene. DNA of the CDR3: TGTGCCAGCGGACAGGGGGATCAGCCCCAGCATTTT. It codes for CASGQGDQPQHF.

This clonotype has more than one count but fewer than ten. The chain recombines TRBV14 with TRBJ1-2; D gene ambiguous. The CDR3 loop spans 14 amino acids. The germline gives CDR1 SGHDN, CDR2 FVKESK. The V end was cut by 4 bases, the J end by 0 bases, with 9 bases between. The CDR3 region has the DNA TGTGCCAGCAGCCGAATTCAAGCTAACTATGGCTACACCTTC. Translating gives CASSRIQANYGYTF.

Of note for this clonotype: Since a far larger clone is one base different, this is likely a read error. This chain uses TRBV7-9 with TRBJ1-1, with unresolved D. This CDR3 has 13 amino acids. Germline V CDR1 and CDR2: SEHNR, FQNEAQ (reference sequence). Here the CDR3 DNA reads TGTGCCGGCAGCTTAGGAGTGGGCACTGAAGCTTTCTTT. Translated: CAGSLGVGTEAFF.

This clonotype was counted ten times or more. The genes are TRBV4-3 and TRBJ2-3; weak D call: TRBD1 (7 bases). CDR1 LGHNA and CDR2 YSLEER come from the germline V gene. V lost 6 bases, J lost 2 bases, and 18 bases lay in between. The CDR3 is 16 residues long. This CDR3 reads CASSRVAGGITDTQYF. For the CDR3, the DNA is TGCGCCAGCAGTCGGGTTGCAGGGGGGATCACAGATACGCAGTATTTT.

This chain links TRBV7-2 with TRBJ2-5, with D hard to call. CDR1 SGHTA and CDR2 FQGNSA come from the germline V gene. CDR3 length equals 15 residues. The ends were cut back, 2 bases at V and 5 bases at J, with 15 bases in the middle. CDR3 coding DNA: TGTGCCAGCAGCTTATTCTTATCCGGTTCCGAGACCCAGTACTTC. Amino acids: CASSLFLSGSETQYF. The entire variable domain, with the rest obtained from reference TRBV7-2 and TRBJ2-5, is as follows: GAGVSQSPSNKVTEKGKDVELRCDPISGHTALYWYRQSLGQGLEFLIYFQGNSAPDKSGLPSDRFSAERTGGSVSTLTIQRTQQEDSAVYLCASSLFLSGSETQYFGPGTRLLVL.